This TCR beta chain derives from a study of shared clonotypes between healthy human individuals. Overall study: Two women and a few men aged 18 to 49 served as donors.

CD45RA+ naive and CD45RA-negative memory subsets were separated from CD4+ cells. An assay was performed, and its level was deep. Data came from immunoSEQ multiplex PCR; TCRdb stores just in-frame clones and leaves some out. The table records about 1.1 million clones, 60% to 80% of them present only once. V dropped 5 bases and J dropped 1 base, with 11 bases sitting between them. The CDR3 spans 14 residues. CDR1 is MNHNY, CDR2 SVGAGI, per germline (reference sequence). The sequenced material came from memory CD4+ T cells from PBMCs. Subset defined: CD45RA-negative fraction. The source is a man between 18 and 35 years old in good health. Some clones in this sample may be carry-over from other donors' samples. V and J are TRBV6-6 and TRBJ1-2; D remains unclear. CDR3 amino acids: CASSTGRGNYGYTF. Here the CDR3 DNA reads TGTGCCAGCAGTACCGGACGGGGTAACTATGGCTACACCTTC.